This is a list of T cell receptor beta chains from one sample in a study of T cells in Graves' hyperthyroidism and ophthalmopathy. TCRdb passed the multiplex PCR reads through MiXCR, listing each CDR3 protein once. Of hundreds of thousands of distinct CDR3 sequences in the sample, 16% were seen once. Specimen: blood. The receptors shown here come from a woman in her late teens or twenties with Graves' ophthalmopathy. Both conserved end residues are part of each CDR3. D genes are given only for firm matches. Some rows mark clone size as missing; the rest say once, few, many or name a class of expanded clone.

j_gene: TRBJ1-4; d_gene: .; v_gene: TRBV20-1; abundance: many; CDR3aa: CSAREGSTHNEKLFF; CDR3nt: TGCAGTGCTAGAGAGGGGTCGACCCATAATGAAAAACTGTTTTTT
j_gene: TRBJ1-1; d_gene: .; v_gene: TRBV29-1; abundance: many; CDR3aa: CSVVEGAEAFF; CDR3nt: TGCAGCGTTGTTGAAGGGGCTGAAGCTTTCTTT
j_gene: TRBJ2-5; d_gene: TRBD2; v_gene: TRBV9; abundance: many; CDR3aa: CASSAGLAGAETQYF; CDR3nt: TGTGCCAGCAGCGCCGGACTAGCGGGAGCAGAGACCCAGTACTTC
j_gene: TRBJ2-5; d_gene: .; v_gene: TRBV27; abundance: .; CDR3aa: CAGSPGLQQETQYF; CDR3nt: TGTGCCGGCAGTCCAGGACTACAACAAGAGACCCAGTACTTC
j_gene: TRBJ1-5; d_gene: .; v_gene: TRBV4-1; abundance: .; CDR3aa: CASSHAQGLGNQPQHF; CDR3nt: TGCGCCAGCAGCCATGCCCAGGGGTTAGGCAATCAGCCCCAGCATTTT
j_gene: TRBJ2-7; d_gene: .; v_gene: TRBV28; abundance: .; CDR3aa: CASSSLGTPPTYEQYF; CDR3nt: TGTGCCAGCAGTTCTCTCGGGACTCCGCCGACCTACGAGCAGTACTTC
j_gene: TRBJ2-1; d_gene: .; v_gene: TRBV7-6; abundance: many; CDR3aa: CASSDLGAGSYNEQFF; CDR3nt: TGTGCCAGCAGCGATCTCGGGGCCGGCTCCTACAATGAGCAGTTCTTC
j_gene: TRBJ1-3; d_gene: .; v_gene: TRBV5-4; abundance: few; CDR3aa: CASSFDPGGGNTIYF; CDR3nt: TGTGCCAGCAGCTTCGACCCAGGTGGGGGAAACACCATATATTTT
j_gene: TRBJ2-5; d_gene: TRBD2; v_gene: TRBV30; abundance: many; CDR3aa: CAWTNGAGGAETQYF; CDR3nt: TGTGCCTGGACCAACGGAGCGGGGGGGGCAGAGACCCAGTACTTC
j_gene: TRBJ2-7; d_gene: TRBD1; v_gene: TRBV28; abundance: .; CDR3aa: CASRPGQGSYEQYF; CDR3nt: TGTGCCAGCCGACCGGGACAGGGGAGCTACGAGCAGTACTTC
j_gene: TRBJ1-5; d_gene: .; v_gene: TRBV18; abundance: many; CDR3aa: CASSPPGHLRGHQPQHF; CDR3nt: TGTGCCAGCTCACCGCCGGGACACCTAAGAGGCCATCAGCCCCAGCATTTT
j_gene: TRBJ1-6; d_gene: .; v_gene: TRBV11-3; abundance: few; CDR3aa: CASSFYICSARDNNGRVNSPLHF; CDR3nt: .
j_gene: TRBJ2-3; d_gene: .; v_gene: TRBV7-9; abundance: many; CDR3aa: CASSRTPARPLDTQYF; CDR3nt: TGTGCCAGCAGCCGGACCCCCGCCCGGCCTTTGGATACGCAGTATTTT
j_gene: TRBJ2-1; d_gene: .; v_gene: TRBV3-1; abundance: .; CDR3aa: CASSPRSVRHYNEQFF; CDR3nt: TGTGCCAGCAGCCCCCGTAGCGTCAGGCACTACAATGAGCAGTTCTTC
j_gene: TRBJ1-5; d_gene: TRBD1; v_gene: TRBV28; abundance: many; CDR3aa: CASRPTTPDRVGSNQPQHF; CDR3nt: TGTGCCAGCAGACCCACTACGCCTGACAGGGTGGGAAGCAATCAGCCCCAGCATTTT
j_gene: TRBJ2-1; d_gene: TRBD2; v_gene: TRBV30; abundance: many; CDR3aa: CAWSVQGLAGDEQFF; CDR3nt: TGTGCCTGGAGTGTACAGGGACTAGCAGGCGATGAGCAGTTCTTC
j_gene: TRBJ1-2; d_gene: TRBD1; v_gene: TRBV4-1; abundance: few; CDR3aa: CASSQRAGTGRDGYTF; CDR3nt: TGCGCCAGCAGCCAAAGAGCCGGGACAGGGAGAGATGGCTACACCTTC
j_gene: TRBJ1-4; d_gene: .; v_gene: TRBV5-5; abundance: many; CDR3aa: CASSPSIGEKLFF; CDR3nt: TGTGCCAGCAGCCCCTCCATTGGTGAAAAACTGTTTTTT
j_gene: TRBJ1-1; d_gene: .; v_gene: TRBV28; abundance: many; CDR3aa: CASSPRVGHTEAFF; CDR3nt: TGTGCCAGCAGCCCCCGAGTTGGTCACACTGAAGCTTTCTTT
j_gene: TRBJ1-6; d_gene: .; v_gene: TRBV7-3; abundance: few; CDR3aa: CASIQWSQGPNSPLHF; CDR3nt: TGTGCCAGCATCCAATGGTCCCAGGGCCCTAATTCACCCCTCCACTTT
j_gene: TRBJ2-1; d_gene: TRBD2; v_gene: TRBV20-1; abundance: many; CDR3aa: CSATSGASSYNEQFF; CDR3nt: TGCAGTGCCACTAGCGGGGCTAGCTCCTACAATGAGCAGTTCTTC
j_gene: TRBJ2-7; d_gene: .; v_gene: TRBV5-5; abundance: few; CDR3aa: CASSLISGSHEQYF; CDR3nt: TGTGCCAGCAGCTTGATTTCTGGGTCCCACGAGCAGTACTTC
j_gene: TRBJ2-7; d_gene: .; v_gene: TRBV11-2; abundance: many; CDR3aa: CASSLGRGRPSYEQYF; CDR3nt: TGTGCCAGCAGCTTAGGGAGGGGAAGACCCTCCTACGAGCAGTACTTC
j_gene: TRBJ2-6; d_gene: .; v_gene: TRBV7-9; abundance: many; CDR3aa: CASSLITFISGANVLTF; CDR3nt: TGTGCCAGCAGCTTAATAACCTTCATCTCTGGGGCCAACGTCCTGACTTTC
j_gene: TRBJ1-4; d_gene: TRBD1; v_gene: TRBV5-1; abundance: .; CDR3aa: CASSPGQGGEKLFF; CDR3nt: TGCGCCAGCAGCCCGGGACAGGGAGGTGAAAAACTGTTTTTT
j_gene: TRBJ1-2; d_gene: .; v_gene: TRBV28; abundance: many; CDR3aa: CASSLNNYGYTF; CDR3nt: TGTGCCAGCAGTTTGAATAACTATGGCTACACCTTC
j_gene: TRBJ2-1; d_gene: .; v_gene: TRBV12-3/TRBV12-4; abundance: .; CDR3aa: CASLGASYNEQFF; CDR3nt: TGTGCCAGCCTGGGGGCCTCCTACAATGAGCAGTTCTTC
j_gene: TRBJ2-5; d_gene: TRBD1; v_gene: TRBV27; abundance: many; CDR3aa: CASSLTGGLETQYF; CDR3nt: TGTGCCAGCAGTTTAACAGGGGGGTTGGAGACCCAGTACTTC
j_gene: TRBJ1-1; d_gene: TRBD1; v_gene: TRBV29-1; abundance: many; CDR3aa: CSVQTGSNTEAFF; CDR3nt: TGCAGCGTGCAGACAGGGTCGAACACTGAAGCTTTCTTT
j_gene: TRBJ2-7; d_gene: TRBD2; v_gene: TRBV7-2; abundance: many; CDR3aa: CASTKVPSGRGEQYF; CDR3nt: TGTGCCAGCACCAAGGTCCCTAGCGGGAGGGGAGAGCAGTACTTC
j_gene: TRBJ1-1; d_gene: .; v_gene: TRBV18; abundance: many; CDR3aa: CASSPGPGRTEAFF; CDR3nt: TGTGCCAGCTCACCTGGGCCCGGGAGGACTGAAGCTTTCTTT
j_gene: TRBJ2-1; d_gene: .; v_gene: TRBV29-1; abundance: few; CDR3aa: CSTLIVNEQFF; CDR3nt: TGCAGCACGTTGATTGTAAATGAGCAGTTCTTC
j_gene: TRBJ2-1; d_gene: .; v_gene: TRBV6-6; abundance: many; CDR3aa: CASSYSNLANEQFF; CDR3nt: TGTGCCAGCAGTTACTCGAATCTAGCTAATGAGCAGTTCTTC
j_gene: TRBJ2-7; d_gene: TRBD2; v_gene: TRBV20-1; abundance: many; CDR3aa: CSARTRREPYEQYF; CDR3nt: TGCAGTGCTAGGACGCGGCGGGAGCCCTACGAGCAGTACTTC
j_gene: TRBJ1-4; d_gene: .; v_gene: TRBV9; abundance: many; CDR3aa: CASSVPGSEKLFF; CDR3nt: TGTGCCAGCAGCGTACCAGGGAGCGAAAAACTGTTTTTT
j_gene: TRBJ2-1; d_gene: TRBD2; v_gene: TRBV18; abundance: many; CDR3aa: CASSPRGGRGYNEQFF; CDR3nt: TGTGCCAGCTCACCACGGGGCGGGAGAGGTTACAATGAGCAGTTCTTC
j_gene: TRBJ1-2; d_gene: .; v_gene: TRBV20-1; abundance: many; CDR3aa: CSARTGEGHGYTF; CDR3nt: TGCAGTGCTAGAACAGGAGAAGGCCATGGCTACACCTTC
j_gene: TRBJ2-7; d_gene: .; v_gene: TRBV6-1; abundance: many; CDR3aa: CASHMNYEQYF; CDR3nt: TGTGCCAGTCACATGAACTACGAGCAGTACTTC
j_gene: TRBJ2-7; d_gene: .; v_gene: TRBV20-1; abundance: .; CDR3aa: CSARVTDYEQYF; CDR3nt: TGCAGTGCTAGAGTTACAGACTACGAGCAGTACTTC
j_gene: TRBJ2-2; d_gene: .; v_gene: TRBV15; abundance: .; CDR3aa: CATSRGIGWGNTGEPFF; CDR3nt: TGTGCCACCAGCAGAGGGATAGGGTGGGGAAACACCGGGGAGCCGTTTTTT
j_gene: TRBJ1-2; d_gene: .; v_gene: TRBV28; abundance: many; CDR3aa: CASSLGTKSGYTF; CDR3nt: TGTGCCAGCAGTTTGGGGACAAAATCTGGCTACACCTTC
j_gene: TRBJ1-1; d_gene: .; v_gene: TRBV7-9; abundance: many; CDR3aa: CASSFDQGTTEAFF; CDR3nt: TGTGCCAGCAGCTTTGATCAGGGGACCACTGAAGCTTTCTTT
j_gene: TRBJ1-1; d_gene: .; v_gene: TRBV6-1; abundance: many; CDR3aa: CASSYPEGNTEAFF; CDR3nt: TGTGCCAGCAGTTACCCGGAGGGGAACACTGAAGCTTTCTTT
j_gene: TRBJ2-3; d_gene: TRBD1; v_gene: TRBV7-3; abundance: many; CDR3aa: CASSSRGGQKQYF; CDR3nt: TGTGCCAGCAGCTCCCGTGGGGGACAGAAGCAGTATTTT
j_gene: TRBJ2-1; d_gene: TRBD2; v_gene: TRBV12-3/TRBV12-4; abundance: many; CDR3aa: CASSLGGSYNEQFF; CDR3nt: TGTGCCAGCAGTTTGGGCGGGAGCTACAATGAGCAGTTCTTC
j_gene: TRBJ1-5; d_gene: .; v_gene: TRBV2; abundance: many; CDR3aa: CASSDGWIQPQHF; CDR3nt: TGTGCCAGCAGTGATGGTTGGATTCAGCCCCAGCATTTT
j_gene: TRBJ2-3; d_gene: .; v_gene: TRBV10-3; abundance: few; CDR3aa: CAISDPPGGGPSTDTQYF; CDR3nt: TGTGCCATCAGTGACCCGCCAGGGGGGGGGCCTAGCACAGATACGCAGTATTTT